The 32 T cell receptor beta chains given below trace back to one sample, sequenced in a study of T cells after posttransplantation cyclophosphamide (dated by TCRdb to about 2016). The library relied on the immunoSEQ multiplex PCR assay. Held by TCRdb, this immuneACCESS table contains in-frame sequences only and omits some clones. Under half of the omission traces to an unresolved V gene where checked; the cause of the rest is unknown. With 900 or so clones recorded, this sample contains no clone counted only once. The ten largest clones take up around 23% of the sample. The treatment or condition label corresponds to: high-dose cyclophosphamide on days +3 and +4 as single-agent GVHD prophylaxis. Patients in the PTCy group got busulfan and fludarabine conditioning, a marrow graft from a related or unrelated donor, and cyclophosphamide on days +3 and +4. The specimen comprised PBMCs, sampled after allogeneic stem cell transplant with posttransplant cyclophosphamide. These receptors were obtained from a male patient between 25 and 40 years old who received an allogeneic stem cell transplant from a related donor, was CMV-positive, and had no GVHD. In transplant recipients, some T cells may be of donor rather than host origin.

CDR3: CASSLAVGTQGLEQYF. The CDR3 DNA follows: TGCGCCAGCAGCTTGGCCGTCGGGACTCAAGGGCTCGAGCAGTACTTC. The rearrangement links TRBV5-1 to TRBJ2-7, with a weak D call TRBD2 (6 bases). V gave up 0 bases and J gave up 6 bases, with 19 bases separating them. This CDR3 is 16 amino acids long. The germline gives CDR1 SGHRS, CDR2 YFSETQ.

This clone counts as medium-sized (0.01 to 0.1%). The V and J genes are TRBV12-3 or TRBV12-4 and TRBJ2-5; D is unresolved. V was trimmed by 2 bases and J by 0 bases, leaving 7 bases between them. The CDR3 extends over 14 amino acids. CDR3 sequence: CASSLSRDQETQYF. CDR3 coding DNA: TGTGCCAGCAGTTTAAGTAGGGACCAAGAGACCCAGTACTTC.

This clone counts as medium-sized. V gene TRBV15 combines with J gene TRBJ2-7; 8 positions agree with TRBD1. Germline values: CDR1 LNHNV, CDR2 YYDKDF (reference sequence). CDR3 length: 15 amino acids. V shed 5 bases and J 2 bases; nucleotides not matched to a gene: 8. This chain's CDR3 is CATSSRDRSAYEQYF. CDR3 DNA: TGTGCCACCAGCTCCCGGGACAGGAGTGCCTACGAGCAGTACTTC.

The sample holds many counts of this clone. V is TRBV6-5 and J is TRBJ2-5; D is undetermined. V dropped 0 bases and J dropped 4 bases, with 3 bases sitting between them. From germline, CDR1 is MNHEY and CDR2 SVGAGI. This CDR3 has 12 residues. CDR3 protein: CASSYSRETQYF. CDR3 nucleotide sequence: TGTGCCAGCAGTTACTCTCGAGAGACCCAGTACTTC.

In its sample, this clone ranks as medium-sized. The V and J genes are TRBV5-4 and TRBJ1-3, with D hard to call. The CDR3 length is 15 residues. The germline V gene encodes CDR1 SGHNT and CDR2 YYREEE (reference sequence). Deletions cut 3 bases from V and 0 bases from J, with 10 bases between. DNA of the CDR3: TGTGCCAGCAGCTCGGTTGTCCCCTCTGGAAACACCATATATTTT. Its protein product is CASSSVVPSGNTIYF.

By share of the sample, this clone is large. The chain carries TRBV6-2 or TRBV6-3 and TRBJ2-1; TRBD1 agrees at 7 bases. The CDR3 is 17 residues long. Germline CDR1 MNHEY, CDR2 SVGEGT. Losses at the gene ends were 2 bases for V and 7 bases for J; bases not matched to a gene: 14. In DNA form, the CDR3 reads TGTGCCAGCAGTTACGACGGACAGGCTTTGTATCGTAATGAGCAGTTCTTC. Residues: CASSYDGQALYRNEQFF.

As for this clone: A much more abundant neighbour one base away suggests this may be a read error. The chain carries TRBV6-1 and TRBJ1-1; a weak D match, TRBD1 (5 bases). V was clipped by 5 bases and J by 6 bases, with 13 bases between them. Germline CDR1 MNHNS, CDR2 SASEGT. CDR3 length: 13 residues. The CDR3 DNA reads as TGTGCCAGCAGTCTAGGGGAAGTGGCTGAAGCTTTCTTT. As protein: CASSLGEVAEAFF.

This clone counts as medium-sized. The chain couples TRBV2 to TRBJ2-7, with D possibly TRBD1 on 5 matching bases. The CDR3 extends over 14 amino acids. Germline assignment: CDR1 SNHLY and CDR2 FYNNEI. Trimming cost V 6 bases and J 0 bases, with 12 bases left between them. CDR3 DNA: TGTGCCAGCAGGGAACAGGTCGCCTCCTACGAGCAGTACTTC. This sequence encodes CASREQVASYEQYF.

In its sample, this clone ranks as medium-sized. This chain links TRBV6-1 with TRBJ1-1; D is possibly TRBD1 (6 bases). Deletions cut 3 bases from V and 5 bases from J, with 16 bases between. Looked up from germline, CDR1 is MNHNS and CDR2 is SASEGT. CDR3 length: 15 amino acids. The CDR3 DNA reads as TGTGCCAGCAGTGACCGGGACACCTGGAGGACTGAAGCTTTCTTT. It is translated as CASSDRDTWRTEAFF.

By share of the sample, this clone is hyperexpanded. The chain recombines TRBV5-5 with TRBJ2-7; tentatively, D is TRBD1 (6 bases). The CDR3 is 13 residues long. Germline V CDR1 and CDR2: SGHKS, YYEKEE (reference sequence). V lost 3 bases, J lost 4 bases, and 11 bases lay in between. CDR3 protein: CASSWGPEYEQYF. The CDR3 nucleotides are TGTGCCAGCAGCTGGGGGCCGGAGTACGAGCAGTACTTC. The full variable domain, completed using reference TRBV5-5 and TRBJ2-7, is DAGVTQSPTHLIKTRGQQVTLRCSPISGHKSVSWYQQVLGQGPQFIFQYYEKEERGRGNFPDRFSARQFPNYSSELNVNALLLGDSALYLCASSWGPEYEQYFGPGTRLTVT.

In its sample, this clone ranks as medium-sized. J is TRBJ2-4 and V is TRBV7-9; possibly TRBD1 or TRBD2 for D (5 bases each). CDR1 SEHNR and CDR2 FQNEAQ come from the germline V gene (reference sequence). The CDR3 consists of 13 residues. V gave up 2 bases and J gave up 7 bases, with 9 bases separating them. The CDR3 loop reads CASSLQGANIQYF. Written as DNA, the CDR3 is TGTGCCAGCAGCTTACAGGGAGCGAACATTCAGTACTTC.

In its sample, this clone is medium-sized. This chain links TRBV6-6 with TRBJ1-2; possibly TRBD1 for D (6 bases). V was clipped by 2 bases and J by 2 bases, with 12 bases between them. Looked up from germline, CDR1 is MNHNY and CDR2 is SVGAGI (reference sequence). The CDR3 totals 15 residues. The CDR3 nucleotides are TGTGCCAGCAGTTACCCAGAAACAGGGAACTATGGCTACACCTTC. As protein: CASSYPETGNYGYTF.

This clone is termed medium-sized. The CDR3 sequence is CASSLLNQPQHF. Here the CDR3 DNA reads TGTGCCAGCAGCTTATTAAATCAGCCCCAGCATTTT. The gene calls are TRBV7-9 and TRBJ1-5; D unclear. This CDR3 spans 12 amino acids. The germline V gene encodes CDR1 SEHNR and CDR2 FQNEAQ (reference sequence). V was trimmed by 2 bases and J by 4 bases, leaving 3 bases between them.

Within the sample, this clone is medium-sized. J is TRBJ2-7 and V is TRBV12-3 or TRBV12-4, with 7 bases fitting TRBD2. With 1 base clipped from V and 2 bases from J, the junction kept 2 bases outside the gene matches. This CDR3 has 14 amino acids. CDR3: CASSLGLAAYEQYF. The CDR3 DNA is TGTGCCAGCAGTTTAGGGCTAGCGGCCTACGAGCAGTACTTC.

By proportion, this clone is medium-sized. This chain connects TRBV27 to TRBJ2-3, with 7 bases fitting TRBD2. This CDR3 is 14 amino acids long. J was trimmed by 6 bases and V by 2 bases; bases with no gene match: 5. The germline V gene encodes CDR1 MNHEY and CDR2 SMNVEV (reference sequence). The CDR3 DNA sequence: TGTGCCAGCAGTTTAAACGGGGGGAGGGATACGCAGTATTTT. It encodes CASSLNGGRDTQYF.

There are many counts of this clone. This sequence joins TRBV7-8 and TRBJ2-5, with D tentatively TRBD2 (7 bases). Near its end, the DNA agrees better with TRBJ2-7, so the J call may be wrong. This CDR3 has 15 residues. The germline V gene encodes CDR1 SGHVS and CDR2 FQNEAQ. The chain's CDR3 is CASTPRGAPAGEQYF. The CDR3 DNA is TGTGCCAGCACACCTCGGGGGGCGCCGGCGGGCGAGCAGTACTTC.

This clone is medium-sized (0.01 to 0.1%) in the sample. CDR3 protein: CASSSPRPRNSYEQYF. The CDR3 nucleotides are TGTGCCAGCAGCTCTCCCCGCCCGCGAAACTCCTACGAGCAGTACTTC. The V gene is TRBV11-1, the J gene TRBJ2-7, with no clear D. CDR1 is SGHAT and CDR2 is FQDESV in the germline V gene (reference sequence). Trimming took 4 bases from V and 0 from J, leaving 16 bases between them. This CDR3 spans 16 amino acids.

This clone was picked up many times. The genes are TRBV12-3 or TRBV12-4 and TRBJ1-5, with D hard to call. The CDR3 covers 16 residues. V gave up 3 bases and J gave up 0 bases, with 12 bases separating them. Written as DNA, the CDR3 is TGTGCCAGCAGTTTGAGCAGTAGACTTAGCAATCAGCCCCAGCATTTT. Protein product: CASSLSSRLSNQPQHF.

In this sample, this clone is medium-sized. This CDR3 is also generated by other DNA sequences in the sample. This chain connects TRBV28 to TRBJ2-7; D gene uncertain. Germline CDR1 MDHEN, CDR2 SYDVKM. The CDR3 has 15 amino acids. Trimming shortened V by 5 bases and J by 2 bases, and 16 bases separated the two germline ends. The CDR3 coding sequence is TGTGCCAGCAGTGAGACTTTTTTCCTAGCCTACGAGCAGTACTTC. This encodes CASSETFFLAYEQYF.

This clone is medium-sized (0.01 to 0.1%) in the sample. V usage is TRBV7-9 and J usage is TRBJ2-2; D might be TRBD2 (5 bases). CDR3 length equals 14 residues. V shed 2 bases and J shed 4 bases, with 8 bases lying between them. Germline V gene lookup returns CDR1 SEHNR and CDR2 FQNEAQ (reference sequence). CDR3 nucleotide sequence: TGTGCCAGCAGCTTACTAGCAAGCACCGGGGAGCTGTTTTTT. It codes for CASSLLASTGELFF.

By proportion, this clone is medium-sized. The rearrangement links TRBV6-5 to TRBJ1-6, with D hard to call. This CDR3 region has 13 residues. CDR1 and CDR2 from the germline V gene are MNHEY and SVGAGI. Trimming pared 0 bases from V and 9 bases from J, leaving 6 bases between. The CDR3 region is CASSYSPGSPLHF. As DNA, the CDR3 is TGTGCCAGCAGTTACTCGCCGGGTTCACCCCTCCACTTT.

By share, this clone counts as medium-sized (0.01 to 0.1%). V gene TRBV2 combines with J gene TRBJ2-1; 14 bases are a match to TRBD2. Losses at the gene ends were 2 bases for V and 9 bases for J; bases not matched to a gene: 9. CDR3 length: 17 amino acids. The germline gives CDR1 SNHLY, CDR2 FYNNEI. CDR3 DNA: TGTGCCAGCAGTGAATCTCAGGGACTAGCGGGAGAACTTGAGCAGTTCTTC. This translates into CASSESQGLAGELEQFF.

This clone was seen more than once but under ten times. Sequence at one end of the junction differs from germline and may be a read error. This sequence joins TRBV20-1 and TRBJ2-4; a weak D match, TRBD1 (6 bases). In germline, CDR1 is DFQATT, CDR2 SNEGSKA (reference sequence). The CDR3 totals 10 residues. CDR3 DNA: TGCAGTGCTACCCGGGACATTCAGCACTTC. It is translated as CSATRDIQHF.

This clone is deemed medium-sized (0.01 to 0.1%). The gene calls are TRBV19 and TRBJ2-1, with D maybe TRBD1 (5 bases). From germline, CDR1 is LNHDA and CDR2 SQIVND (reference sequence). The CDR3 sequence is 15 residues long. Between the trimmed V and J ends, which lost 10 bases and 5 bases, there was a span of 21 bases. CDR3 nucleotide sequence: TGTGCCACCTCCCTGGGCAGGGCCCCTAACAATGAGCAGTTCTTC. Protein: CATSLGRAPNNEQFF.

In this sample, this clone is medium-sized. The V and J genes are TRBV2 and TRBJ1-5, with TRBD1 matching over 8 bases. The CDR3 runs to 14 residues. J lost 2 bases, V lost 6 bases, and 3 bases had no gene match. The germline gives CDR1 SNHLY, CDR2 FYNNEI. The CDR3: CASSGQGRNQPQHF. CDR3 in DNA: TGTGCCAGCAGCGGACAGGGCCGCAATCAGCCCCAGCATTTT.

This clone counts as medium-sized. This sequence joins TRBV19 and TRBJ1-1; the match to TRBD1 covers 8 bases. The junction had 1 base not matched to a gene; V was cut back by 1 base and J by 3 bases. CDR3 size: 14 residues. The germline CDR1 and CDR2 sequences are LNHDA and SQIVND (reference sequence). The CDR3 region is CASSIARGHTEAFF. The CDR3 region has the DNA TGTGCCAGTAGTATAGCCAGGGGGCACACTGAAGCTTTCTTT.

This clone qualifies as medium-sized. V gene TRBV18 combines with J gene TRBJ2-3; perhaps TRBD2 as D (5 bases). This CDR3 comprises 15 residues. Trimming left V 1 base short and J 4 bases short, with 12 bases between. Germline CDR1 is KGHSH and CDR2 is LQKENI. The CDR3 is CASSPQDFPADTQYF. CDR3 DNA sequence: TGTGCCAGCTCACCACAGGACTTCCCAGCAGATACGCAGTATTTT.

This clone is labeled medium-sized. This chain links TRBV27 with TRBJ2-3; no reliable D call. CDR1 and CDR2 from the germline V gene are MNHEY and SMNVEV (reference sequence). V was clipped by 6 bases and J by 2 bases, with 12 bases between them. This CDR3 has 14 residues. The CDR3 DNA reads TGTGCCAGCAGCCCCGGGTTTGTCACAGATACGCAGTATTTT. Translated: CASSPGFVTDTQYF.

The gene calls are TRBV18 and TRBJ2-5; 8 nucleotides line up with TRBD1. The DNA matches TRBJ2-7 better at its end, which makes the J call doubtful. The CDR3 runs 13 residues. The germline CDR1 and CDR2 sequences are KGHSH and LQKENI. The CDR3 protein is CASSPGQDYEQYF. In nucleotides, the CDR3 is TGTGCCAGCTCACCGGGACAGGACTACGAGCAGTACTTC.

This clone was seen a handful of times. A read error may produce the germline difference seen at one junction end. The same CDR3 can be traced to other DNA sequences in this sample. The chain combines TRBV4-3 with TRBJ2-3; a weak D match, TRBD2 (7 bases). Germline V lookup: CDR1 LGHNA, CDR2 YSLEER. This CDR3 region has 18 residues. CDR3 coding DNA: TGCGCCAGCAGCCAAGATAATGCGAGGGGGGGTAGCACAGATACGCAATATTTT. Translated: CASSQDNARGGSTDTQYF.

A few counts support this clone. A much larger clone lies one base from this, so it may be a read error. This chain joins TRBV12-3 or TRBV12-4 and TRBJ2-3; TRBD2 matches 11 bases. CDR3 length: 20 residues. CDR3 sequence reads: CASSLRALAGGLISTDPQYF. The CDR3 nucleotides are TGTGCCAGCAGTTTAAGGGCCCTAGCGGGAGGCCTCATTAGCACAGATCCGCAGTATTTT.

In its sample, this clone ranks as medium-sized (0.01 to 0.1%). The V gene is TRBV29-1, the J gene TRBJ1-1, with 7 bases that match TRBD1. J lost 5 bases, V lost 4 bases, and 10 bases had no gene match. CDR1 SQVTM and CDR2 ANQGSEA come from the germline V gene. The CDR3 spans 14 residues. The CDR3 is CSVVREGAWTEAFF. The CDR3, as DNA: TGCAGCGTTGTTCGAGAGGGGGCCTGGACTGAAGCTTTCTTT. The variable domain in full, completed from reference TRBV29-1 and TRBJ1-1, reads SAVISQKPSRDICQRGTSLTIQCQVDSQVTMMFWYRQQPGQSLTLIATANQGSEATYESGFVIDKFPISRPNLTFSTLTVSNMSPEDSSIYLCSVVREGAWTEAFFGQGTRLTVV.